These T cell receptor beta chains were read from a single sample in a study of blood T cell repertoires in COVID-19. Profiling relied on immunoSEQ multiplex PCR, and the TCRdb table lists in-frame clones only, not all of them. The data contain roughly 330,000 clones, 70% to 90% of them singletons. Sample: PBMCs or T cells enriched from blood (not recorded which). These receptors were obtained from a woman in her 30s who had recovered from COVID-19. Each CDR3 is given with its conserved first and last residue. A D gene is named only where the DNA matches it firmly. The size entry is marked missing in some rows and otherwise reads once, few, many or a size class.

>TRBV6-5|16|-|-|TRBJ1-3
CASSYSISGSGNTIYF
TGTGCCAGCAGTTACTCGATATCCGGGTCTGGAAACACCATATATTTT
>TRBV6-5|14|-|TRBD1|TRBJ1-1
CASSYGRAGGFAFF
TGTGCCAGCAGTTACGGACGCGCAGGGGGCTTCGCTTTCTTT
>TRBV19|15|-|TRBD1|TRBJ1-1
CASTPRGQLTAEAFF
TGTGCCAGTACACCGAGGGGGCAGCTGACGGCTGAAGCTTTCTTT
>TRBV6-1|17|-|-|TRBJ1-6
CASSERRVVSHNSPLHF
TGTGCCAGCAGTGAACGGAGGGTAGTCTCACATAATTCACCCCTCCACTTT
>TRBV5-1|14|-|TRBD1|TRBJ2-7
CASSPGQETYEQYF
TGCGCCAGCAGCCCGGGACAGGAGACCTACGAGCAGTACTTC
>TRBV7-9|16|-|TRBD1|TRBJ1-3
CASSPTGASSGNTIYF
TGTGCCAGCAGCCCCACAGGGGCGAGCTCTGGAAACACCATATATTTT
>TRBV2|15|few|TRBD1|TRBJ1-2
CASSDRQGATLPIPF
TGTGCCAGCAGTGACAGGCAGGGGGCGACTCTTCCCATCCCCTTC
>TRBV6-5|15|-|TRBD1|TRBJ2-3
CASSPWTGRADTQYF
TGTGCCAGCAGTCCCTGGACAGGAAGGGCAGATACGCAGTATTTT
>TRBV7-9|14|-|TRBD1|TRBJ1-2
CASSGTVYNYGYTF
TGTGCCAGCAGTGGGACAGTCTATAACTATGGCTACACCTTC
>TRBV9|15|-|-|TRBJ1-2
CASSAESGTSYGYTF
TGTGCCAGCAGCGCGGAGTCAGGGACAAGCTATGGCTACACCTTC
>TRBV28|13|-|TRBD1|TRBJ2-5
CASSLGTGETQYF
TGTGCCAGCAGTTTGGGGACAGGGGAGACCCAGTACTTC
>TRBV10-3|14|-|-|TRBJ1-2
CAISEPGLFEGYTF
TGTGCCATCAGTGAGCCGGGACTTTTCGAGGGCTACACCTTC
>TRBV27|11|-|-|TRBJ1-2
CASGRGLGYTF
TGTGCCAGCGGAAGGGGGTTGGGCTACACCTTC
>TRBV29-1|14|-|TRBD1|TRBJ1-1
CSVATGLGSTEAFF
TGCAGCGTCGCGACAGGGTTGGGTAGCACTGAAGCTTTCTTT
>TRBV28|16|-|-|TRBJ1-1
CASSELPDSINTEAFF
TGTGCCAGTAGTGAGCTCCCGGACAGTATCAACACTGAAGCTTTCTTT
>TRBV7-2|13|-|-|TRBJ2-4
CASSLTEGVIQYF
TGTGCCAGCAGCTTGACAGAAGGAGTAATTCAGTACTTC
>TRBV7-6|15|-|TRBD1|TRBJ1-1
CASSLGGTGVTEAFF
TGTGCCAGCAGCTTAGGTGGGACAGGGGTCACTGAAGCTTTCTTT
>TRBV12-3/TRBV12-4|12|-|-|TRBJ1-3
CASLERGNTIYF
TGTGCCAGCCTTGAACGGGGAAACACCATATATTTT
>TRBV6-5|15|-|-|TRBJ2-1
CASSYRPQGVDEQFF
TGTGCCAGCAGTTACCGACCACAGGGAGTGGATGAGCAGTTCTTC
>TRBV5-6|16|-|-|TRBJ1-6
CASSLGGRSYNSPLHF
TGTGCCAGCAGCTTGGGAGGGCGCTCCTATAATTCACCCCTCCACTTT
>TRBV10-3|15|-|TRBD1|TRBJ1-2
CAISAGQGDGYGYTF
TGTGCCATCAGTGCAGGACAGGGAGACGGCTATGGCTACACCTTC
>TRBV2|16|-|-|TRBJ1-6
CASSEDSSSYNSPLHF
TGTGCCAGCAGTGAAGACAGTTCTTCCTATAATTCACCCCTCCACTTT
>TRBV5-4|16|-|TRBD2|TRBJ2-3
CASSLRLAGGPDTQYF
TGTGCCAGCAGCTTGAGGTTAGCGGGGGGTCCAGATACGCAGTATTTT
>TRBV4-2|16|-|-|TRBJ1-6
CASSGLVGQPNSPLHF
TGTGCCAGCAGCGGTTTAGTGGGGCAGCCTAATTCACCCCTCCACTTT
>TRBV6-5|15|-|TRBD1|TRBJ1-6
CASTVTGGNLSPLHF
TGTGCCAGCACTGTGACAGGGGGAAACCTATCACCCCTCCACTTT
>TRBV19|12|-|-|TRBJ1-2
CASGQPPYGYTF
TGTGCCAGTGGACAGCCTCCCTATGGCTACACCTTC
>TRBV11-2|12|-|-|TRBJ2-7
CASSLNTYEQYF
TGTGCCAGCAGCTTAAACACCTACGAGCAGTACTTC
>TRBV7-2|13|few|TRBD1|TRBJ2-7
CASSTGTVYEQYF
TGTGCCAGCAGCACAGGGACAGTCTACGAGCAGTACTTC
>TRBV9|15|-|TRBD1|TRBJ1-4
CASSGDRGLREKLFF
TGTGCCAGCAGCGGCGACAGGGGGCTAAGGGAAAAACTGTTTTTT
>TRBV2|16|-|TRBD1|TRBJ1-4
CASSSTGTGTNEKLFF
TGTGCCAGCAGTTCGACAGGGACAGGAACTAATGAAAAACTGTTTTTT
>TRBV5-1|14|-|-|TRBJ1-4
CASSLSGFDEKLFF
TGCGCCAGCAGCTTGTCAGGCTTTGATGAAAAACTGTTTTTT
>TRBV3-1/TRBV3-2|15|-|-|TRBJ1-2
CASSLEGTGIGGYTF
TGTGCCAGCAGCCTCGAGGGAACCGGGATCGGCGGCTACACCTTC
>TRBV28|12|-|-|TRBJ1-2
CASSPFSGGYTF
TGTGCCAGCAGTCCCTTCTCGGGTGGCTACACCTTC
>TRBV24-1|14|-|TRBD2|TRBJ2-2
CATGGLADTGELFF
TGTGCCACCGGTGGACTAGCGGACACCGGGGAGCTGTTTTTT
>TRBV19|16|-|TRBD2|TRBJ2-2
CASSIERREGTGELFF
TGTGCCAGTAGTATAGAGCGGAGGGAGGGAACCGGGGAGCTGTTTTTT
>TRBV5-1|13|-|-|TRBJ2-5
CASSLGQQETQYF
TGCGCCAGCAGCTTGGGACAGCAAGAGACCCAGTACTTC
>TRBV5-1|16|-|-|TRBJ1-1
CASSLKPTGEDTEAFF
TGCGCCAGCAGCTTGAAACCGACGGGAGAGGACACTGAAGCTTTCTTT
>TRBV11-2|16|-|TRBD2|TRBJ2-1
CASSSSSGVSYNEQFF
TGTGCCAGCAGCTCGTCTAGCGGGGTCTCCTACAATGAGCAGTTCTTC
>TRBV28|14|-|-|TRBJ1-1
CASRKQGMNTEAFF
TGTGCCAGCAGGAAACAGGGTATGAACACTGAAGCTTTCTTT
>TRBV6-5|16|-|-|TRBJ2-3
CASSYNRGSGTDTQYF
TGTGCCAGCAGTTACAATCGGGGGTCGGGCACAGATACGCAGTATTTT
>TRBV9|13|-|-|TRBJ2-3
CASSVGRGDTQYF
TGTGCCAGCAGCGTAGGGAGGGGAGATACGCAGTATTTT
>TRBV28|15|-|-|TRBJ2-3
CASVMGGGYTDTQYF
TGTGCCAGCGTCATGGGAGGGGGATACACAGATACGCAGTATTTT
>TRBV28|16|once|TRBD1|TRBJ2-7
CASSLQLGQGTYEQYF
TGTGCCAGCAGTTTACAGTTGGGACAGGGAACCTACGAGCAGTACTTC
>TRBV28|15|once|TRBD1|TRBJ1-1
CASSSTGNHQTEAFF
TGTGCCAGCAGTTCGACAGGGAATCATCAAACTGAAGCTTTCTTT
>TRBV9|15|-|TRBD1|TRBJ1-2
CASSVGQGYNYGYTF
TGTGCCAGCAGCGTGGGACAGGGGTACAACTATGGCTACACCTTC
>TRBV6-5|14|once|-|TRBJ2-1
CASSYSSEYNEQFF
TGTGCCAGCAGCTACTCTAGTGAGTACAATGAGCAGTTCTTC
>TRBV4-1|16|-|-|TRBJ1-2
CASSQTTGSFGYGYTF
TGCGCCAGCAGCCAAACGACGGGGAGTTTTGGGTATGGCTACACCTTC
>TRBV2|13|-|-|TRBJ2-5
CASRTVYQETQYF
TGTGCCAGCAGGACAGTATACCAAGAGACCCAGTACTTC
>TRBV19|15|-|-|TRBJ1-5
CASSIVGQPNQPQHF
TGTGCCAGTAGCATCGTCGGACAGCCTAATCAGCCCCAGCATTTT
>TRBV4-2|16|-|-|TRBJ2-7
CASSQDPAASSYEQYF
TGTGCCAGCAGCCAAGATCCAGCGGCGAGCTCCTACGAGCAGTACTTC
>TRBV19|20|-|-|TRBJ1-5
CASSIDRRRTVRYSNQPQHF
TGTGCCAGTAGTATAGATCGACGTCGGACAGTACGTTATAGCAATCAGCCCCAGCATTTT
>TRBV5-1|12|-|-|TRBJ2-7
CASSLQGSEQYF
TGCGCCAGCAGCTTGCAGGGGTCCGAGCAGTACTTC
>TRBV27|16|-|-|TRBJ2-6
CASSVSGGSGANVLTF
TGTGCCAGCAGCGTATCCGGGGGCTCTGGGGCCAACGTCCTGACTTTC
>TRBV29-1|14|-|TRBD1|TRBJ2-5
CSVVTGGPRETQYF
TGCAGCGTAGTTACAGGGGGCCCACGCGAGACCCAGTACTTC
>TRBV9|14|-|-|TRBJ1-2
CASSEGRGDYGYTF
TGTGCCAGCAGCGAGGGCAGGGGAGACTATGGCTACACCTTC
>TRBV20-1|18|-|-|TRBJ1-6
CSASVPGTLSSYNSPLHF
TGCAGTGCTAGTGTGCCCGGGACACTGAGCTCCTATAATTCACCCCTCCACTTT
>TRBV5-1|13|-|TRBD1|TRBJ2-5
CASSSDRVETQYF
TGCGCCAGCAGCTCCGACAGGGTCGAGACCCAGTACTTC